This T cell receptor beta chain was sequenced in a study of blood T cell repertoires in COVID-19 (dated by TCRdb to the early 2020s). About the study as a whole: Collaborator samples came from the United States, Italy and Spain and covered acute and convalescent phases of COVID-19. Deeply sampled blood TCRbeta repertoires from subjects exposed to, actively infected with, or recovered from COVID-19 were included in the dataset. Samples were obtained from the ongoing ImmuneRACE study (first 160 participants) and from 1,254 subjects provided by 6 global collaborators. The repertoires were made available in a free public database intended to serve as a resource for research on the immune response to SARS-CoV-2. Nearly every sample came with metadata listing a de-identified subject ID, COVID-19 status, age in years and sex. Where HLA class I and class II types were available, the types were taken from metadata supplied by the sample provider, not from assay-based typing. The material from the prospective study consisted of cDNA or gDNA derived from T cells, B-cell-depleted T cells, or PBMCs.

V was cut back by 7 bases and J by 5 bases, leaving a gap of 15 bases between them. CDR1 and CDR2, per the germline V gene, are SQVTM and ANQGSEA. Counted from cysteine to phenylalanine, this CDR3 has 12 amino acids. Solely the CDR3 DNA is kept, with 36 bases framed from the first base. TCRbeta CDR3 regions were amplified from genomic DNA using the immunoSEQ Assay, a bias-controlled multiplex PCR. Processing in the source paper ran as follows. Within the assay, amplification of reference gene primers was used to estimate how many nucleated cells each sample contained. To quantify the absolute abundance of each unique TCRbeta CDR3 rearrangement, sequence reads were collapsed and filtered. Productive Simpson clonality was computed per sample as the square root of Simpson's diversity index over productive rearrangements. In its TCRdb copy, this immuneACCESS table keeps in-frame sequences only and misses some clones. Where compared with another copy, unresolved V genes explain less than half of these, and the others have no known cause. V and J calls and clone size are those listed in that table; D and trimming were worked out from the DNA. The sample table lists approximately 210,000 clones, 70% to 90% of them with a count of one. The ten biggest clones cover roughly 0.91% of the sample.

Comments on this clone: Its antigen target is currently unknown. Per-base quality was not reported, and no clone a single base away is much larger than it.

In Seattle, one collaborating source enrolled patients while the infection was active and tracked those patients longitudinally over the course of disease. Each collaborating institution followed its own protocols to collect whole blood in K2EDTA tubes. For TCRbeta analysis, collaborators shipped samples in one of three forms: frozen whole blood, isolated PBMCs, or DNA extracted from either of those sample types. Study-level results and caveats: How much clinical and demographic metadata was included differed by source and by participant, and the metadata was provided uncurated.

This sequence originates from a man in his sixties with COVID-19, enrolled during active disease. Recombination joined TRBV29-1 with TRBJ2-7, with no reliable assignment of the D segment. The sequencing sample was made of peripheral blood. The sequenced DNA is TGCAGCGGAGCATGGGTTCGGGACGAGCAGTACTTC. This translates into CSGAWVRDEQYF.